This T cell receptor (beta chain) comes out of a study of T cells after posttransplantation cyclophosphamide. Study-level points and caveats: Recipient CMV seropositivity and CMV reactivation strongly tracked TRB clonality.

This clone was observed at least ten times. Its antigen is unidentified. The CDR3 totals 16 residues. Germline CDR1 is SNHLY and CDR2 is FYNNEI. With 5 bases clipped from V and 8 bases from J, the junction kept 16 bases outside the gene matches. Assay: immunoSEQ multiplex PCR; the TCRdb copy retains only in-frame clones and omits some. Listed here are tens of thousands of clones without any singletons, the top ten holding approximately 2.4%. The sequence was collected from a middle-aged man in good health, CMV-negative, and a related stem cell transplant donor. The rearrangement joins TRBV2 to TRBJ1-2, with 8 nucleotides matching TRBD1. Material for sequencing was PBMCs. The CDR3 nucleotides are TGTGCCAGCAGTCCCCCGGGACAGGCCCGTCAATTAGGCTACACCTTC. Translation: CASSPPGQARQLGYTF.